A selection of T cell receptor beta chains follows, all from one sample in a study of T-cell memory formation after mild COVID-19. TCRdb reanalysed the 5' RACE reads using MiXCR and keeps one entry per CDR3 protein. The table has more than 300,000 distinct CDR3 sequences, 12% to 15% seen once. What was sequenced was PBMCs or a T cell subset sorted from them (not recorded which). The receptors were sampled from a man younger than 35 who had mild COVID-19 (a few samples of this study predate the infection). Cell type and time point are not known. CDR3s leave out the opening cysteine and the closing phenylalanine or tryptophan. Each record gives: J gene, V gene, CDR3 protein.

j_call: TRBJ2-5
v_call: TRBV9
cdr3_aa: ASSASQYGETQY

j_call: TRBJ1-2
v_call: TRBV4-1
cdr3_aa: ASSQAVYSSYT

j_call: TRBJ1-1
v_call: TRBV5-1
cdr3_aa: ASSFYRDSGEAF

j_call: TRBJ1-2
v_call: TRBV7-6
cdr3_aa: ASSLVFGDEGYT

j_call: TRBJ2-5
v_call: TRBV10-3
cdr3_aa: ATGVGTAYQETQY

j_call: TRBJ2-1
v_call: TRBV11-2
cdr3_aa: ASSPGRYNEQF

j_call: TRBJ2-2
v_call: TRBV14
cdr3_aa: ASSPTTTGELF

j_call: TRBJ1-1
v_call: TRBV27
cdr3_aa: ASSPPGGGVEAF

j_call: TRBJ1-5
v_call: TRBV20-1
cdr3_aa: SARDGINQPQH

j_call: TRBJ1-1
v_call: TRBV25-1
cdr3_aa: ASSGMNTEAF

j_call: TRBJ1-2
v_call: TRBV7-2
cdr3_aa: ASSLYQGQNT